This T cell receptor (beta chain) comes out of a study of cytomegalovirus exposure and HLA in healthy donors. Points from the study as a whole: Later genetic work tied a missense DCLRE1C variant to beta-chain V and J trimming. One later analysis reportedly identified an Asian-associated ancestry cluster that showed fewer N-insertions than the approximately 710-donor mean.

A word on this clone: What it recognizes is unknown. This same CDR3 is encoded by further DNA sequences in the sample.

Per germline, CDR1 KGHSH and CDR2 LQKENI. CDR3 length: 12 residues. Trimming removed 3 bases from V and 5 bases from J, with 7 bases in between. The study ran its PCR with 60 Vbeta and 13 Jbeta primers. This table comes from immunoSEQ multiplex PCR, and its TCRdb copy is limited to in-frame clones, with some not included. The data show 210,000 or so clones, around 89% seen once. The V gene is TRBV18, the J gene TRBJ1-1; no clear D. The sequencing sample was made of PBMCs. This TCR was recovered from a woman aged 18-30 years in good health and CMV-seronegative. CDR3: CASSPAGTEAFF. The CDR3 region has the DNA TGTGCCAGCTCACCGGCGGGTACTGAAGCTTTCTTT.